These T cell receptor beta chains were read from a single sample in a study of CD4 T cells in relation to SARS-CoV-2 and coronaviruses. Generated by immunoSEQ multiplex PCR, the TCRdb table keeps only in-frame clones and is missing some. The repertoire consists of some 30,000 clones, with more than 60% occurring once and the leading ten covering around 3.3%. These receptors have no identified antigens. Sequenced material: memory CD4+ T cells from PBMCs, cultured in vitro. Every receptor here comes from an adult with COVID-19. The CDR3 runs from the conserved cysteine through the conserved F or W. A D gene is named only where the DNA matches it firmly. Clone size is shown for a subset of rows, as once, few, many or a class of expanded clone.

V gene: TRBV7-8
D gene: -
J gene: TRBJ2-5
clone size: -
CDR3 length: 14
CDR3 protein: CASSPVPGSETQYF
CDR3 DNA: TGTGCCAGCAGCCCGGTTCCGGGATCAGAGACCCAGTACTTC

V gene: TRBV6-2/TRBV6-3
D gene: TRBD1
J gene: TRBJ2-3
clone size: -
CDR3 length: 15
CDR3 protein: CASSYQSGGSDTQYF
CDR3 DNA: TGTGCCAGCAGTTACCAGTCAGGGGGCTCGGATACGCAGTATTTT

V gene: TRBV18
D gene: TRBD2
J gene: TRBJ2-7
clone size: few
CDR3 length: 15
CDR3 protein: CASSPGQGGSYEQYF
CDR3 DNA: TGTGCCAGCTCACCCGGGCAGGGAGGGTCCTACGAGCAGTACTTC

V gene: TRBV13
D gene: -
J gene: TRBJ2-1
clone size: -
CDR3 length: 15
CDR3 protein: CASSLGGRPYNEQFF
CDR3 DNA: TGTGCCAGCAGCTTAGGGGGGAGACCCTACAATGAGCAGTTCTTC

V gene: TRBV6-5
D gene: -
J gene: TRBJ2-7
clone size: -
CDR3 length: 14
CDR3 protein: CASRRSTATYEQYF
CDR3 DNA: TGTGCCAGCAGAAGGTCCACAGCCACCTACGAGCAGTACTTC

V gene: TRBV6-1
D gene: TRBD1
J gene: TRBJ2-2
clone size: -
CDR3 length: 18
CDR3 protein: CASGVPLRQGKNTGELFF
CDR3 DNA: TGTGCCAGCGGTGTTCCACTCCGACAGGGAAAGAACACCGGGGAGCTGTTTTTT

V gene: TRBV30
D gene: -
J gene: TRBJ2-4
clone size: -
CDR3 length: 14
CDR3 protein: CARTPLRGKNIQYF
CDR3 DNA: TGTGCCCGAACTCCACTCAGAGGCAAAAACATTCAGTACTTC

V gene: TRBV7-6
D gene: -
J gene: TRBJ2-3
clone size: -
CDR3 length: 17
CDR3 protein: CASSQGSYRSSTDTQYF
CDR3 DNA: TGTGCCAGCAGCCAAGGGAGTTATAGATCTAGCACAGATACGCAGTATTTT

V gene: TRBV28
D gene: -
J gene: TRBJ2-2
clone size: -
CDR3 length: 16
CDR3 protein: CASSNHTGRNTGELFF
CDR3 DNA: TGTGCCAGCAGTAACCATACCGGCAGAAACACCGGGGAGCTGTTTTTT

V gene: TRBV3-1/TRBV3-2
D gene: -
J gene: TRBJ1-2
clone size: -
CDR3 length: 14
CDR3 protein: CASSQVSSNYGYTF
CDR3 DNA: TGTGCCAGCAGCCAAGTGTCCTCTAACTATGGCTACACCTTC